The rows below give T cell receptor beta chains drawn from one sample of a study of blood T cell repertoires in COVID-19. Data came from immunoSEQ multiplex PCR; TCRdb stores just in-frame clones and leaves some out. The sample carries 150,000 to 200,000 clones, approximately 83% recorded once. Sequences were obtained from peripheral blood. Source of these receptors: a man between 60 and 70 years old with acute or convalescent COVID-19. Both conserved end residues are part of each CDR3. The order of the fields is V gene, D gene, clone size, J gene, CDR3 protein, CDR3 DNA. D genes are given only for firm matches. Some rows mark clone size as missing; the rest say once, few, many or name a class of expanded clone.

V: TRBV5-6; D: TRBD1; size: once; J: TRBJ2-2; CDR3: CASSFRDRSTGELFF; DNA: TGTGCCAGCAGCTTTCGGGACAGGTCCACCGGGGAGCTGTTTTTT
V: TRBV7-2; D: TRBD1; size: few; J: TRBJ1-5; CDR3: CASSKGQGSQPQHF; DNA: TGTGCCAGCAGCAAGGGACAGGGAAGTCAGCCCCAGCATTTT
V: TRBV19; D: TRBD1; size: few; J: TRBJ2-7; CDR3: CASGTGGYEQYF; DNA: TGTGCCAGTGGGACAGGGGGCTACGAGCAGTACTTC
V: TRBV9; D: .; size: .; J: TRBJ1-2; CDR3: CASSSDSYGYTF; DNA: TGTGCCAGCAGCTCTGACTCCTATGGCTACACCTTC
V: TRBV12-3/TRBV12-4; D: .; size: .; J: TRBJ2-1; CDR3: CASSSTAANEQFF; DNA: TGTGCCAGCAGTTCCACAGCCGCAAATGAGCAGTTCTTC
V: TRBV7-3; D: TRBD2; size: .; J: TRBJ2-1; CDR3: CASSLAGDYNEQFF; DNA: TGTGCCAGCAGCTTGGCGGGAGATTACAATGAGCAGTTCTTC
V: TRBV19; D: .; size: .; J: TRBJ1-2; CDR3: CASSPPSSSGYTF; DNA: TGTGCCAGTAGCCCGCCCTCATCTAGTGGCTACACCTTC
V: TRBV21-1; D: .; size: .; J: TRBJ2-3; CDR3: CASSLRDRVGDTQYF; DNA: TGTGCCAGCAGCCTCCGGGACAGGGTGGGGGATACGCAGTATTTT
V: TRBV14; D: .; size: .; J: TRBJ2-1; CDR3: CASSQATRLEQFF; DNA: TGTGCCAGCAGCCAAGCGACTAGACTTGAGCAGTTCTTC
V: TRBV28; D: TRBD2; size: .; J: TRBJ2-7; CDR3: CASSLTSGRGSYEQYF; DNA: TGTGCCAGCAGTTTAACTAGCGGGAGGGGCTCCTACGAGCAGTACTTC
V: TRBV15; D: .; size: .; J: TRBJ2-2; CDR3: CATSRDRGTGSTGELFF; DNA: TGTGCCACCAGCAGAGATCGAGGTACAGGGTCGACCGGGGAGCTGTTTTTT
V: TRBV27; D: .; size: .; J: TRBJ2-1; CDR3: CASSFLESIATSRNEQFF; DNA: TGTGCCAGCAGTTTCTTGGAGTCGATAGCCACCTCTAGGAATGAGCAGTTCTTC
V: TRBV7-3; D: .; size: .; J: TRBJ2-1; CDR3: CASSYDRSSGEQFF; DNA: TGTGCCAGCAGCTATGACAGGTCCTCGGGTGAGCAGTTCTTC
V: TRBV7-2; D: .; size: .; J: TRBJ2-7; CDR3: CASTNGYTYEQYF; DNA: TGTGCCAGCACCAACGGGTACACTTACGAGCAGTACTTC
V: TRBV19; D: .; size: .; J: TRBJ2-6; CDR3: CASSKAWSSGANVLTF; DNA: TGTGCCAGTAGTAAGGCCTGGAGCTCTGGGGCCAACGTCCTGACTTTC
V: TRBV30; D: .; size: .; J: TRBJ2-2; CDR3: CAWGTGNTGELFF; DNA: TGTGCCTGGGGGACGGGGAACACCGGGGAGCTGTTTTTT
V: TRBV28; D: .; size: .; J: TRBJ1-5; CDR3: CASSLWAGNQPQHF; DNA: TGTGCCAGCAGTTTATGGGCGGGTAATCAGCCCCAGCATTTT
V: TRBV7-9; D: .; size: .; J: TRBJ2-3; CDR3: CASSPAPDTQYF; DNA: TGTGCCAGCAGCCCAGCGCCAGATACGCAGTATTTT
V: TRBV30; D: .; size: .; J: TRBJ1-1; CDR3: CAWSVLGANTEAFF; DNA: TGTGCCTGGAGTGTACTGGGGGCGAACACTGAAGCTTTCTTT
V: TRBV6-5; D: TRBD1; size: .; J: TRBJ2-4; CDR3: CASSPGQLAKNIQYF; DNA: TGTGCCAGCAGTCCGGGACAGCTAGCCAAAAACATTCAGTACTTC
V: TRBV28; D: TRBD1; size: .; J: TRBJ1-4; CDR3: CASRQGVDEKLFF; DNA: TGTGCCAGCCGACAGGGGGTAGATGAAAAACTGTTTTTT
V: TRBV2; D: TRBD2; size: .; J: TRBJ2-5; CDR3: CASSPVLGGGQETQYF; DNA: TGTGCCAGCAGCCCGGTTCTGGGGGGAGGGCAAGAGACCCAGTACTTC
V: TRBV28; D: TRBD1; size: .; J: TRBJ2-7; CDR3: CASSPSGTVSYEQYF; DNA: TGTGCCAGCAGCCCCTCCGGGACAGTCTCCTACGAGCAGTACTTC
V: TRBV7-2; D: .; size: .; J: TRBJ1-5; CDR3: CASSLIDGANQPQHF; DNA: TGTGCCAGCAGCTTAATTGACGGAGCCAATCAGCCCCAGCATTTT
V: TRBV2; D: .; size: .; J: TRBJ2-2; CDR3: CASSVNRITGTGELFF; DNA: TGTGCCAGCAGTGTTAACCGGATAACGGGGACCGGGGAGCTGTTTTTT
V: TRBV6-2/TRBV6-3; D: TRBD2; size: .; J: TRBJ2-1; CDR3: CASSYSIDRAGTSGKYNEQFF; DNA: TGTGCCAGCAGTTACTCTATCGACAGGGCCGGGACTAGCGGGAAATACAATGAGCAGTTCTTC
V: TRBV5-1; D: TRBD2; size: .; J: TRBJ2-3; CDR3: CASSTLLAGTDTQYF; DNA: TGCGCCAGCAGCACTCTTCTAGCGGGAACAGATACGCAGTATTTT
V: TRBV7-9; D: .; size: .; J: TRBJ2-7; CDR3: CASSLKPEAGVYEQYF; DNA: TGTGCCAGCAGCTTAAAACCCGAAGCGGGCGTCTACGAGCAGTACTTC
V: TRBV6-5; D: TRBD1; size: .; J: TRBJ2-1; CDR3: CASSSRPGQGYNEQFF; DNA: TGTGCCAGCAGTTCGCGTCCGGGACAGGGCTACAATGAGCAGTTCTTC
V: TRBV19; D: .; size: .; J: TRBJ1-2; CDR3: CASSIHRNNYGYTF; DNA: TGTGCCAGTAGTATACACAGGAACAACTATGGCTACACCTTC
V: TRBV6-2/TRBV6-3; D: .; size: once; J: TRBJ2-3; CDR3: CASSSLQRSTDTQYF; DNA: TGTGCCAGCAGTTCCCTACAGCGGAGCACAGATACGCAGTATTTT
V: TRBV2; D: TRBD1; size: .; J: TRBJ2-3; CDR3: CASSPRTGGTDTQYF; DNA: TGTGCCAGCAGTCCAAGGACAGGGGGCACAGATACGCAGTATTTT
V: TRBV2; D: .; size: .; J: TRBJ1-5; CDR3: CASSEALQGRVDSQPQHF; DNA: TGTGCCAGCAGTGAAGCGCTTCAGGGGAGGGTGGATTCTCAGCCCCAGCATTTT
V: TRBV4-3; D: TRBD1; size: .; J: TRBJ2-1; CDR3: CASSQERTHRGRNNEQFF; DNA: TGCGCCAGCAGCCAAGAAAGGACTCACAGGGGGCGAAACAATGAGCAGTTCTTC
V: TRBV6-2/TRBV6-3; D: .; size: .; J: TRBJ1-1; CDR3: CASSSRPGLNTEAFF; DNA: TGTGCCAGCAGTTCCCGGCCAGGCTTGAACACTGAAGCTTTCTTT